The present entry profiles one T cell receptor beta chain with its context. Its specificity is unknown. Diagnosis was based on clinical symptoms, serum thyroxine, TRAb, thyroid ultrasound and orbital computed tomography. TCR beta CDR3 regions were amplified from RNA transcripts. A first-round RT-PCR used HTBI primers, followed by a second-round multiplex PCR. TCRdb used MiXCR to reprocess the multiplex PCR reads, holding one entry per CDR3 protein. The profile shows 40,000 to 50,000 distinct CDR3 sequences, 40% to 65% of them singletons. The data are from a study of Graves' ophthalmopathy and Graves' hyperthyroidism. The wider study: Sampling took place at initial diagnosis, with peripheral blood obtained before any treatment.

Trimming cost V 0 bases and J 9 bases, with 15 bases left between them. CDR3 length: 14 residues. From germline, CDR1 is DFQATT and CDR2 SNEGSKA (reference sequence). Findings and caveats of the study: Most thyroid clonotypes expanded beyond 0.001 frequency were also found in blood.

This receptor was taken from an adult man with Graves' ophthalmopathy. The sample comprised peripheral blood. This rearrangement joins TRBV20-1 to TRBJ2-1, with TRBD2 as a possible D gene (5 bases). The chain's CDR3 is CSARDSETPLEQFF. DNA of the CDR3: TGCAGTGCTAGAGATAGCGAGACGCCCCTTGAGCAGTTCTTC.